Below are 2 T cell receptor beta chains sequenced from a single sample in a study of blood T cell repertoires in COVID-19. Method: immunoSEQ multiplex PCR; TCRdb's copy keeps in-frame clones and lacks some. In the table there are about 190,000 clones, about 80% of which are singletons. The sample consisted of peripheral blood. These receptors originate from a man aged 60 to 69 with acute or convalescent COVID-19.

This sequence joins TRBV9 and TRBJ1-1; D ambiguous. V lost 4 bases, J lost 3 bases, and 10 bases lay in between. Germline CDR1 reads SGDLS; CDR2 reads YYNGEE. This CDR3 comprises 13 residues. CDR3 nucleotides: TGTGCCAGCAGCACCCACGGGGACACTGAAGCTTTCTTT. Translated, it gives CASSTHGDTEAFF. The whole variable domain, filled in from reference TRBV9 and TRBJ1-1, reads DSGVTQTPKHLITATGQRVTLRCSPRSGDLSVYWYQQSLDQGLQFLIQYYNGEERAKGNILERFSAQQFPDLHSELNLSSLELGDSALYFCASSTHGDTEAFFGQGTRLTVV.

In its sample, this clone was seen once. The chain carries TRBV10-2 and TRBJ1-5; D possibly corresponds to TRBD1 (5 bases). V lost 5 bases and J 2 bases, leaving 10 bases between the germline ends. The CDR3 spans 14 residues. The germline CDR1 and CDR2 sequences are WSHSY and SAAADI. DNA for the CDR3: TGCGCCAGCAGTCAGGGTATTGGCAATCAGCCCCAGCATTTT. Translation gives CASSQGIGNQPQHF.